Presented here are 9 T cell receptor beta chains from one specimen sequenced in a study of PD-1 blockade in classical Hodgkin lymphoma (TCRdb year 2020). The library was prepared using the immunoSEQ multiplex PCR assay. Entries here come from immuneACCESS through TCRdb and include only in-frame sequences with V and J called. Some clones fail to appear in such tables; in the studies checked, an unresolved V gene covers under half of the shortfall, and the cause of the remainder is unknown. Across this sample there are about 75,000 clones, with 90% to 95% seen only once. Of the sample, 6.5% to 8% falls within the top ten clones. According to the study, the label for this sample's time point signals: cycle 1 day 1 (C1D1), immediately before nivolumab initiation. Every trial patient had relapsed after autologous stem cell transplantation, and cohorts A, B and C differed in prior brentuximab vedotin exposure.

The specimen comprised peripheral blood mononuclear cells (PBMCs), sampled at baseline. Receptors originate from a human donor with classical Hodgkin lymphoma.

The V call is TRBV18, the J call TRBJ1-4, with D possibly matching TRBD1 (5 bases). There are 16 residues in the CDR3. Trimming removed 4 bases at V and 5 bases at J, with 17 bases between. The V gene's germline CDR1 is KGHSH and CDR2 LQKENI. Here the CDR3 reads CASSLNPRRDNEKLFF. The DNA for the CDR3 is TGTGCCAGCTCACTTAACCCCCGACGGGACAATGAAAAACTGTTTTTT.

V usage is TRBV12-5 and J usage is TRBJ1-3; D is perhaps TRBD1 (5 bases). V was trimmed by 6 bases and J by 4 bases, leaving 19 bases between them. Germline V gene data show CDR1 as LGHNT and CDR2 as FRNRAP. CDR3 size: 16 residues. DNA for the CDR3: TGTGCTAGTGGCACCATACCGGGGACCGGCGGAAACACCATATATTTT. Residues: CASGTIPGTGGNTIYF.

The chain carries TRBV27 and TRBJ1-5; D unresolved. Looked up from germline, CDR1 is MNHEY and CDR2 is SMNVEV (reference sequence). V was cut by 3 bases and J by 2 bases, with 8 bases left in between. The CDR3 is 14 amino acids. CDR3 protein: CASSFGVGNQPQHF. In DNA form, the CDR3 reads TGTGCCAGCAGTTTCGGAGTGGGCAATCAGCCCCAGCATTTT.

CDR3 protein: CASSKTSGYREQFF. CDR3 nucleotides: TGTGCCAGCAGCAAGACTTCAGGGTATCGTGAGCAGTTCTTC. This chain joins TRBV21-1 and TRBJ2-1; the table's D gene call, TRBD1, was not cross checked with the DNA. TRBV21-1 is shown as a pseudogene. The CDR3 extends over 14 amino acids.

The chain recombines TRBV5-4 with TRBJ2-7; TRBD2 agrees at 12 bases. Per the germline V gene, CDR1 is SGHNT and CDR2 is YYREEE (reference sequence). Trimming removed 3 bases from V and 7 bases from J; junction bases left unmatched: 8. The CDR3 consists of 15 residues. The CDR3 DNA is TGTGCCAGCAGCTACTCGACTAGCGGGAGCCTGGAGCAGTACTTC. It is translated as CASSYSTSGSLEQYF.

The chain has TRBV15 and TRBJ1-1; no firm D call. Trimming shortened V by 3 bases and J by 8 bases, and 13 bases separated the two germline ends. The germline CDR1 and CDR2 sequences are LNHNV and YYDKDF (reference sequence). CDR3 length: 13 amino acids. CDR3 amino acids: CATSREEAYEAFF. In DNA form, the CDR3 reads TGTGCCACCAGCAGGGAGGAGGCGTACGAAGCTTTCTTT.

As concerns this clone: This specimen includes other DNA sequences encoding the same CDR3. The rearrangement joins TRBV7-9 to TRBJ1-1; D not certain. There are 12 residues in the CDR3. Germline lookup yields CDR1 SEHNR and CDR2 FQNEAQ (reference sequence). V was clipped by 6 bases and J by 3 bases, with 8 bases between them. CDR3 coding DNA: TGTGCCAGCAGATCGACGGACACTGAAGCTTTCTTT. Its protein is CASRSTDTEAFF.

This chain links TRBV10-3 with TRBJ2-7, with 7 bases that match TRBD1. Germline loops: CDR1 ENHRY, CDR2 SYGVKD. J was trimmed by 2 bases and V by 2 bases; bases with no gene match: 9. The CDR3 has 16 residues. Written as DNA, the CDR3 is TGTGCCATCAGTGAGGCCACCGGGACAGCGGCCTACGAGCAGTACTTC. Amino acids: CAISEATGTAAYEQYF.

The chain uses TRBV4-3 and TRBJ1-2; 7 nucleotides match TRBD1. CDR3 size: 16 residues. Germline V gene data show CDR1 as LGHNA and CDR2 as YSLEER. Trimming cost V 0 bases and J 7 bases; bases outside gene matches: 11. The CDR3 loop is CASSQDPEGGFGGYTF. The CDR3 region has the DNA TGCGCCAGCAGCCAAGATCCTGAAGGGGGCTTTGGTGGCTACACCTTC.